This T cell receptor (beta chain) was sequenced in a study of blood T cell repertoires in COVID-19. V was pared by 1 base and J by 1 base, with 9 bases between. From germline, CDR1 is LNHDA and CDR2 SQIVND (reference sequence). The CDR3 is 15 amino acids. Data came from immunoSEQ multiplex PCR; TCRdb stores just in-frame clones and leaves some out. This table holds about 310,000 clones, roughly 89% found once. Residents of under 25 US areas, aged about 18 to 89 years, made up the participants. The clonotype originates from a man in his 60s who had recovered from COVID-19. J is TRBJ2-3 and V is TRBV19, with D possibly matching TRBD2 (6 bases). Material: PBMCs or T cells enriched from blood (not recorded which). The CDR3 reads CASSIAGVGTDTQYF. In DNA form, the CDR3 reads TGTGCCAGTAGTATAGCGGGGGTGGGCACAGATACGCAGTATTTT.